The sequence of this T cell receptor (beta chain) was determined in a study of shared clonotypes between healthy human individuals. Study results and caveats: The study drew on few donors, limiting represented genetic and exposure-history diversity.

Concerning this clone: Its antigen is unidentified.

The CDR3 loop spans 14 amino acids. From germline, CDR1 is MNHNS and CDR2 SASEGT. Trimming took off 1 base at V and 8 bases at J, with 11 bases between the two ends. The repertoire was sequenced with immunoSEQ multiplex PCR; TCRdb's copy has only in-frame clones and lacks some. The sample lists approximately 980,000 clones; around three quarters were seen once. This TCR came from a man between 18 and 35 years old in good health. Sequencing was performed on memory CD4+ T cells sorted from blood. Subset noted: CD45RA-negative fraction. The chain is built from TRBV6-1 and TRBJ1-4; D may be TRBD1 (5 bases). This CDR3 is CASSEVAGREKLFF. The CDR3 DNA follows: TGTGCCAGCAGTGAAGTGGCAGGGAGGGAAAAACTGTTTTTT.